This entry lists 17 T cell receptor beta chains sequenced from one sample in a study of T-cell memory formation after mild COVID-19. TCRdb re-derived calls from the 5' RACE reads in MiXCR, one entry per CDR3 protein. Of a few hundred thousand distinct CDR3 sequences detected, about 23% appear once; the ten largest clones hold 9.5% to 15%. Sequencing input: PBMCs or a T cell subset sorted from them (not recorded which). These receptors originate from an adult woman who had mild COVID-19 (a few samples of this study predate the infection). Cell type and time point are not known.

This clonotype has just a few counts. The rearrangement links TRBV28 to TRBJ2-1; perhaps TRBD1 as D (5 bases). The CDR3 extends over 13 amino acids. With 8 bases removed from V and 7 bases from J, the gap between germline ends came to 15 bases. The germline CDR1 and CDR2 sequences are MDHEN and SYDVKM. The CDR3, as DNA: TGTGCCAGCCAGACAGCCTTTTGGAATGAGCAGTTCTTC. Translation: CASQTAFWNEQFF.

The table lists this clonotype with a few counts. V usage is TRBV7-2 and J usage is TRBJ2-5; the D call may be TRBD1 or TRBD2 (5 bases each). Germline values: CDR1 SGHTA, CDR2 FQGNSA. The V end was cut by 10 bases, the J end by 3 bases, with 15 bases between. The CDR3 runs 13 residues. This CDR3 reads CATMRGAEETQYF. The CDR3 DNA reads as TGTGCCACCATGAGGGGAGCTGAAGAGACCCAGTACTTC.

This chain uses TRBV7-6 with TRBJ1-6; D possibly corresponds to TRBD1 (5 bases). Germline values: CDR1 SGHVS, CDR2 FNYEAQ. CDR3 length: 16 residues. V lost 5 bases, J lost 0 bases, and 11 bases lay in between. The CDR3 bases are TGTGCCAGCAGCCCCCGGGACGGCTCCTATAATTCACCCCTCCACTTT. Translation gives CASSPRDGSYNSPLHF.

This clonotype has only a few counts. The chain links TRBV6-4 to TRBJ1-5; D is ambiguous. The ends were cut back, 6 bases at V and 1 base at J, with 7 bases in the middle. The CDR3 has 13 residues. The germline V gene encodes CDR1 MRHNA and CDR2 SNTAGT. The CDR3 protein is CASSPESNQPQHF. As DNA, the CDR3 is TGTGCCAGCAGCCCCGAGAGCAATCAGCCCCAGCATTTT.

This clonotype was seen more than once but under ten times. The chain uses TRBV12-5 and TRBJ2-5, with 11 bases aligning to TRBD2. This CDR3 spans 15 amino acids. J lost 3 bases, V lost 6 bases, and 6 bases had no gene match. The germline V gene has CDR1 LGHNT and CDR2 FRNRAP. CDR3 nucleotides: TGTGCTAGTGGCCCGGGGGGACTAGCGGAAGAGACCCAGTACTTC. It is translated as CASGPGGLAEETQYF.

This clonotype has more than one count but fewer than ten. V is TRBV12-3 or TRBV12-4 and J is TRBJ1-2; D is unclear. The V gene lost 3 bases and the J gene lost 4 bases, with 12 bases spanning the gap. The CDR3 runs 14 residues. The CDR3 nucleotides read TGTGCCAGCAGTTTGAAGCGAGGAACCTATGGCTACACCTTC. Its translation: CASSLKRGTYGYTF.

Only a few counts were recorded for this clonotype. The rearrangement links TRBV30 to TRBJ1-2, with D perhaps matching TRBD1 (5 bases). Trimming cost V 5 bases and J 4 bases, with 20 bases left between them. The CDR3 contains 15 residues. The V gene's germline CDR1 is GTSNPN and CDR2 SVGIG (reference sequence). Here the CDR3 reads CAWDSTGGSPYGYTF. Written as DNA, the CDR3 is TGTGCCTGGGACAGTACAGGAGGGTCCCCCTATGGCTACACCTTC.

This clonotype was observed a handful of times. The chain combines TRBV20-1 with TRBJ2-5, with D possibly being TRBD1 (6 bases). The CDR3 runs to 14 residues. The V and J ends lost 3 bases and 4 bases respectively, with 15 bases between them. CDR1 and CDR2 (germline): DFQATT, SNEGSKA (reference sequence). Here the CDR3 DNA reads TGCAGTGCTAGCTTCCCACTCAGGGGAGAGACCCAGTACTTC. Residues: CSASFPLRGETQYF.

The chain is built from TRBV29-1 and TRBJ1-2; 8 bases are shared with TRBD1. The length of the CDR3 is 14 residues. Per germline, CDR1 SQVTM and CDR2 ANQGSEA. V lost 3 bases and J lost 3; bases outside the gene matches: 6. The CDR3 spells CSVEDRAGYYGYTF. The CDR3 DNA reads as TGCAGCGTTGAGGACAGGGCCGGATACTATGGCTACACCTTC.

This clonotype was counted a few times. V and J are TRBV5-5 and TRBJ2-7; 9 bases are shared with TRBD1. The length of the CDR3 is 15 residues. V trimming: 5 bases; J trimming: 1 base; junction bases outside the gene matches: 7. Germline loops: CDR1 SGHKS, CDR2 YYEKEE (reference sequence). The chain's CDR3 is CASRWSGTGSYEQYF. The CDR3 DNA sequence: TGTGCCAGCAGATGGTCCGGGACAGGGTCCTACGAGCAGTACTTC.

This clonotype was seen a handful of times. This sequence joins TRBV6-2 or TRBV6-3 and TRBJ2-7; 8 bases match TRBD1. This CDR3 comprises 12 residues. With V trimmed by 6 bases and J by 7 bases, 5 bases remained unmatched. In germline, CDR1 is MNHEY, CDR2 SVGEGT. CDR3 residues: CASSHRTGEQYF. CDR3 DNA: TGTGCCAGCAGCCACCGGACAGGGGAGCAGTACTTC.

This clonotype was seen a few times. DNA of the CDR3: TGTGCCAGCAGCCGGGACAGGGGTTGGGGCTACACCTTC. Residues: CASSRDRGWGYTF. This chain uses TRBV5-4 with TRBJ1-2; 10 positions agree with TRBD1. This CDR3 spans 13 amino acids. Germline V gives CDR1 SGHNT, CDR2 YYREEE (reference sequence). The ends lost 4 bases at V and 8 bases at J; junction bases unmatched: 5.

This clonotype was seen a handful of times. The chain couples TRBV2 to TRBJ1-5; D might be TRBD1 (5 bases). Trimming shortened V by 5 bases and J by 9 bases, and 11 bases separated the two germline ends. The CDR3 is made up of 12 amino acids. CDR1 is SNHLY, CDR2 FYNNEI, per germline. The CDR3 is CASSSTGGPQHF. Here the CDR3 DNA reads TGTGCCAGCAGTTCCACAGGCGGGCCCCAGCATTTT.

The sample holds a few counts of this clonotype. This sequence joins TRBV5-6 and TRBJ2-7; D may be TRBD2 (6 bases). Germline V gene sequence: CDR1 SGHDT, CDR2 YYEEEE. The V end was cut by 2 bases, the J end by 3 bases, with 12 bases between. The CDR3 has 14 residues. The DNA of the CDR3 is TGTGCCAGCAGCTTTGGGGGGAAGGGCTACGAGCAGTACTTC. Translation: CASSFGGKGYEQYF.

The V gene is TRBV24-1, the J gene TRBJ2-2; 7 bases are a match to TRBD1. The CDR3 has 14 residues. The germline gives CDR1 KGHDR, CDR2 SFDVKD. The trim removed 9 bases at V and 4 bases at J, leaving 7 bases unmatched. This CDR3 is CATRTGPGTGELFF. CDR3 sequence (DNA): TGTGCCACCCGGACAGGCCCGGGCACCGGGGAGCTGTTTTTT.

V gene TRBV6-2 or TRBV6-3 combines with J gene TRBJ2-1; D gene unclear. The CDR3 extends over 15 amino acids. Trimming left V 2 bases short and J 1 base short, with 9 bases between. Per the germline V gene, CDR1 is MNHEY and CDR2 is SVGEGT. CDR3 DNA sequence: TGTGCCAGCAGTTACGATCGCGAATCCTACAATGAGCAGTTCTTC. It codes for CASSYDRESYNEQFF.

The chain joins TRBV25-1 to TRBJ1-4; D is unclear. Trimming shortened V by 4 bases and J by 4 bases, and 16 bases separated the two germline ends. Germline CDR1 MGHDK, CDR2 SYGVNS. The length of the CDR3 is 16 residues. The CDR3 is CASSAKLGRDNEKLFF. The CDR3 DNA sequence: TGTGCCAGCAGTGCAAAGTTGGGGAGGGATAATGAAAAACTGTTTTTT.